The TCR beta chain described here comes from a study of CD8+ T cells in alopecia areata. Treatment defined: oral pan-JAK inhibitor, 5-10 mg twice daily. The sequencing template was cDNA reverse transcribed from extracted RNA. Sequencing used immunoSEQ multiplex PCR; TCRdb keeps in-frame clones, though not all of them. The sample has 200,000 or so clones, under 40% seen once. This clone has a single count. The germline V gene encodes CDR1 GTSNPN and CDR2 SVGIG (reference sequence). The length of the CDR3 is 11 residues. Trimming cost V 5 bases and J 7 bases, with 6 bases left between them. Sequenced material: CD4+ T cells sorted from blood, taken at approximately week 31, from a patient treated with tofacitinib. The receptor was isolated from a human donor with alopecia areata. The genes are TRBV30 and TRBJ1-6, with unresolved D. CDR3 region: CAWEQNSPLHF. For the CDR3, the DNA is TGTGCCTGGGAGCAGAATTCACCCCTCCACTTT. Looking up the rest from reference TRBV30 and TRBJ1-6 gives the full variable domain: SQTIHQWPATLVQPVGSPLSLECTVEGTSNPNLYWYRQAAGRGLQLLFYSVGIGQISSEVPQNLSASRPQDRQFILSSKKLLLSDSGFYLCAWEQNSPLHFGNGTRLTVT.